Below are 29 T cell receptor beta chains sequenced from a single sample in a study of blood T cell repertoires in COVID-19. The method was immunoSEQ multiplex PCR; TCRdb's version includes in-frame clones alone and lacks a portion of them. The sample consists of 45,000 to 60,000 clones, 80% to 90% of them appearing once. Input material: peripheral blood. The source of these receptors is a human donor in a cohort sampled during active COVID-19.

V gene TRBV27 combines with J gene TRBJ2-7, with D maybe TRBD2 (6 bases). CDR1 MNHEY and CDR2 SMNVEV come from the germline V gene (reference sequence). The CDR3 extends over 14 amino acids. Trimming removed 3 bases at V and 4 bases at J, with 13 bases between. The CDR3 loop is CASSLGTGVYEQYF. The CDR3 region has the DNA TGTGCCAGCAGTTTGGGTACGGGGGTGTACGAGCAGTACTTC.

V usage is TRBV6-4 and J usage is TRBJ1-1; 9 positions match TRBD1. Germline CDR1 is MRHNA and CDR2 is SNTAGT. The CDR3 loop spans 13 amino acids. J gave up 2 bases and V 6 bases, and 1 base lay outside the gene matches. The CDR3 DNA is TGTGCCAGCAGACAGGGGGCCAACACTGAAGCTTTCTTT. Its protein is CASRQGANTEAFF.

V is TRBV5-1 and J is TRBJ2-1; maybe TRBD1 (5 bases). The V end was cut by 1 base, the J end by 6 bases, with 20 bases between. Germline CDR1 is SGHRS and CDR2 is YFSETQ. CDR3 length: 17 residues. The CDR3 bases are TGCGCCAGCAGCTTGAGGGGTAGCACCTCCGTTGGCAATGAGCAGTTCTTC. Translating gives CASSLRGSTSVGNEQFF.

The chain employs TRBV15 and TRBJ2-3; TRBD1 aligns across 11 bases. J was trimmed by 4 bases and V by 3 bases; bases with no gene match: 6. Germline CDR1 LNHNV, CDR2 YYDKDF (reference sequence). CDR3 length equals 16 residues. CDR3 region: CATSSGTGGKADTQYF. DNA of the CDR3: TGTGCCACCAGCAGTGGGACAGGGGGGAAAGCAGATACGCAGTATTTT.

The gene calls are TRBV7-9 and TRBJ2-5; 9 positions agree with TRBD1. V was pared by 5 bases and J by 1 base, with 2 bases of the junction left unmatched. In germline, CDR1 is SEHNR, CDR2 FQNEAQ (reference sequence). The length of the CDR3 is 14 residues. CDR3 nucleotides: TGTGCCAGCAGCCCGGGACAGGGCCAAGAGACCCAGTACTTC. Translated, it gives CASSPGQGQETQYF.

The CDR3 loop is CGVGTPEAFF. The CDR3 bases are TGCGGGGTCGGGACACCTGAAGCTTTCTTT. This chain connects TRBV29-1 to TRBJ1-1; D perhaps matches TRBD1 (6 bases). The germline V gene has CDR1 SQVTM and CDR2 ANQGSEA. This CDR3 spans 10 amino acids. The variable domain in full, completed from reference TRBV29-1 and TRBJ1-1, reads SAVISQKPSRDICQRGTSLTIQCQVDSQVTMMFWYRQQPGQSLTLIATANQGSEATYESGFVIDKFPISRPNLTFSTLTVSNMSPEDSSIYLCGVGTPEAFFGQGTRLTVV.

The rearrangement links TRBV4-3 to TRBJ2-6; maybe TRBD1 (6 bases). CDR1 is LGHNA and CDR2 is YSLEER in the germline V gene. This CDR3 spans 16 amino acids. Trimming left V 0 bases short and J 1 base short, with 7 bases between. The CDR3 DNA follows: TGCGCCAGCAGCCAAGAACAGGGTTCTGGGGCCAACGTCCTGACTTTC. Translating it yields CASSQEQGSGANVLTF.

The CDR3 DNA sequence: TGTGCCAGCAAAGGTCCCACAGCCTACAATCAGCCCCAGCATTTT. Translation gives CASKGPTAYNQPQHF. The chain joins TRBV28 to TRBJ1-5; the D is unclear. The germline V gene has CDR1 MDHEN and CDR2 SYDVKM. V lost 7 bases to trimming and J lost 3 bases, with 16 bases between them. CDR3 length: 15 residues. The full variable domain, completed using reference TRBV28 and TRBJ1-5, is DVKVTQSSRYLVKRTGEKVFLECVQDMDHENMFWYRQDPGLGLRLIYFSYDVKMKEKGDIPEGYSVSREKKERFSLILESASTNQTSMYLCASKGPTAYNQPQHFGDGTRLSIL.

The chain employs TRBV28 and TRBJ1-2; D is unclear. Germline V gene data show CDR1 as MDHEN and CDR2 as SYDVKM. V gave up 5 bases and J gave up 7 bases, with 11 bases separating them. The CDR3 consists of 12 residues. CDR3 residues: CASSHSFRGYTF. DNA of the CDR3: TGTGCCAGCAGTCACTCCTTCCGTGGCTACACCTTC.

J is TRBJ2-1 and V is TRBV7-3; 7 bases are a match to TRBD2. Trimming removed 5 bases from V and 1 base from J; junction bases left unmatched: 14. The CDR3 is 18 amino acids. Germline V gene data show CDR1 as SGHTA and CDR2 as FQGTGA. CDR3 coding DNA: TGTGCCAGCAGCGGGGCCTTAGTAGCGGGTAGTTCCTACAATGAGCAGTTCTTC. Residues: CASSGALVAGSSYNEQFF.

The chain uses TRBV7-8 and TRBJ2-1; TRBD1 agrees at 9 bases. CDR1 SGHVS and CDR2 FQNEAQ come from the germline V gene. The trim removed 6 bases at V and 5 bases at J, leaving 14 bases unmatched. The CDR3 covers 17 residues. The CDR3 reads CASRRKRRDRVNNEQFF. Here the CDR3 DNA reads TGTGCCAGCAGGCGAAAGAGAAGGGACAGGGTAAACAATGAGCAGTTCTTC.

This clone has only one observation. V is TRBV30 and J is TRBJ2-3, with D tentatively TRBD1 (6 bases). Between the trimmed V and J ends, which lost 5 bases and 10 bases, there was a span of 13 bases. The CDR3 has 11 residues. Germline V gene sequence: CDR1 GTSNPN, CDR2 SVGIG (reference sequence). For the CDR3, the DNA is TGTGCCTGGGCCAGGGGCGCGGCGCAGTATTTT. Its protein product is CAWARGAAQYF.

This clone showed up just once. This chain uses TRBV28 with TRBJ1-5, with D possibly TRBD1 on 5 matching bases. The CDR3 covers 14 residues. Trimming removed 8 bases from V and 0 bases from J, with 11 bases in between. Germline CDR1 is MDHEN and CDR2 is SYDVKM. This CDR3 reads CASRDSLSNQPQHF. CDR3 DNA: TGTGCCAGCCGCGACAGTCTTAGCAATCAGCCCCAGCATTTT.

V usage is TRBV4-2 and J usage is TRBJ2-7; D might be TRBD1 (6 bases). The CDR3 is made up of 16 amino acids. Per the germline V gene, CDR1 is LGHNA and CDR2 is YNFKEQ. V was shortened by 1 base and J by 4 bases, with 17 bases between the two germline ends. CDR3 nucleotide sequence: TGTGCCAGCAGCCAAGGGCCTAGGGACACTGAGTACGAGCAGTACTTC. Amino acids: CASSQGPRDTEYEQYF.

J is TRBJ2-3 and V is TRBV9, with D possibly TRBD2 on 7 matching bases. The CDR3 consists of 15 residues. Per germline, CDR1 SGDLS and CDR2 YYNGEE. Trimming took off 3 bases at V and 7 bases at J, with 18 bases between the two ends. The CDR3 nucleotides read TGTGCCAGCAGCGCTGGGGGGGCTATTGGAAATACGCAGTATTTT. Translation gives CASSAGGAIGNTQYF.

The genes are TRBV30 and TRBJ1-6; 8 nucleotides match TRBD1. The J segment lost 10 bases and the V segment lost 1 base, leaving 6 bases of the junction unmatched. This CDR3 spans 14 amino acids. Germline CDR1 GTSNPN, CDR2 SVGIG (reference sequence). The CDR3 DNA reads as TGTGCCTGGAGTGGGACCAGGGGGCTCTCACCCCTCCACTTT. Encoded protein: CAWSGTRGLSPLHF.

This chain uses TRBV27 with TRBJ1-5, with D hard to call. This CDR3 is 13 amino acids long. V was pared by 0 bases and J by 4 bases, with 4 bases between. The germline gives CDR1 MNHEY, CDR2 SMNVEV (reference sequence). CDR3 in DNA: TGTGCCAGCAGTTTATCGAGAAATCAGCCCCAGCATTTT. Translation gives CASSLSRNQPQHF.

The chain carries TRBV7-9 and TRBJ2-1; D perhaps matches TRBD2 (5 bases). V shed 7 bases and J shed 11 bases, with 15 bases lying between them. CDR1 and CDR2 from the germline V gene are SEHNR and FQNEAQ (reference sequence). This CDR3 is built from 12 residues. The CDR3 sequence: CASTSGERQQFF. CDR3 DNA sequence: TGTGCCAGCACATCCGGGGAACGGCAGCAGTTCTTC.

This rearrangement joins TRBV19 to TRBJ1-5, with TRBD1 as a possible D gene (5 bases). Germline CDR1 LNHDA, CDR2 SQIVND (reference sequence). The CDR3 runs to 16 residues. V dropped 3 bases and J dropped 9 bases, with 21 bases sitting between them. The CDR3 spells CASSILGAGLSTPQHF. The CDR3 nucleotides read TGTGCCAGTAGTATTTTAGGGGCGGGGTTGTCAACGCCCCAGCATTTT.

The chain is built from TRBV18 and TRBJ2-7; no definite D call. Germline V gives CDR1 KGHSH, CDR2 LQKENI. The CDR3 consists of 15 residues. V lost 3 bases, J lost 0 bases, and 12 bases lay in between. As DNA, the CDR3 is TGTGCCAGCTCACCCGGTGCTGTGTCCTCCTACGAGCAGTACTTC. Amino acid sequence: CASSPGAVSSYEQYF.

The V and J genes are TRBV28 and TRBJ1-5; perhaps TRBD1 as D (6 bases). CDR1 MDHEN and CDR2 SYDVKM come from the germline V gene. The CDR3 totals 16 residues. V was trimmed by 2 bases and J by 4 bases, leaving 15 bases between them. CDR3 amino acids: CASSLKKAGQNQPQHF. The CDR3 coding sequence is TGTGCCAGCAGTTTAAAAAAGGCAGGACAGAATCAGCCCCAGCATTTT.

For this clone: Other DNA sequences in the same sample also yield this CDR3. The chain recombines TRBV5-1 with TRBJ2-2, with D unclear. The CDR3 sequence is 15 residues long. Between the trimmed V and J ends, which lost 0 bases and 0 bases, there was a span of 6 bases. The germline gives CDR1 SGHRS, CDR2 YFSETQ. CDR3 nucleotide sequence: TGCGCCAGCAGCTTGGTCCAGGCGAACACCGGGGAGCTGTTTTTT. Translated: CASSLVQANTGELFF.

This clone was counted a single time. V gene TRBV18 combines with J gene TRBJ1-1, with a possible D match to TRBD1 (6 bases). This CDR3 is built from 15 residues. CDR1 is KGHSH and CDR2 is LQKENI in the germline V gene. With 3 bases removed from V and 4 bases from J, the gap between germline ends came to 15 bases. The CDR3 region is CASSPTTGSRTEAFF. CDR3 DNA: TGTGCCAGCTCACCTACGACAGGAAGTCGCACTGAAGCTTTCTTT.

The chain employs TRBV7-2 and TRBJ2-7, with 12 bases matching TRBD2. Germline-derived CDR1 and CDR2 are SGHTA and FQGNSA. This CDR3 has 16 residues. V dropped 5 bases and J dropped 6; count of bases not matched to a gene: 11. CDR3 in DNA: TGTGCCAGCAGCCCCGGACTAGCGGGATTGGGGGGCGAGCAGTACTTC. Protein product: CASSPGLAGLGGEQYF.

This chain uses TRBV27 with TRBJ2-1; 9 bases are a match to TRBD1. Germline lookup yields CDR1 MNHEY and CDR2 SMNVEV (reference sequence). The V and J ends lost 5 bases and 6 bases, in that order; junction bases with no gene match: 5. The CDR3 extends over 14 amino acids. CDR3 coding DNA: TGTGCCAGCAGTCTCGTACAGGGGGCCAATGAGCAGTTCTTC. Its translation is CASSLVQGANEQFF.

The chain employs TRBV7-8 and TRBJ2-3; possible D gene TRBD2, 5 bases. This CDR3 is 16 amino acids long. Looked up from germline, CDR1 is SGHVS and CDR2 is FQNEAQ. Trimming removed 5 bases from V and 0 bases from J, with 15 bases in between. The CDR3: CASSLLEVSSTDTQYF. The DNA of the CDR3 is TGTGCCAGCAGCCTACTAGAGGTGTCGAGCACAGATACGCAGTATTTT.

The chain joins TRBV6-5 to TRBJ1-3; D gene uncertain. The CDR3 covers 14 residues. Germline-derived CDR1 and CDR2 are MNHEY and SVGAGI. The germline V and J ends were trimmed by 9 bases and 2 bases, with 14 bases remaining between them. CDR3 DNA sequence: TGTGCCAGTGGGAGATCGTTGGCTGGAAACACCATATATTTT. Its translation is CASGRSLAGNTIYF.

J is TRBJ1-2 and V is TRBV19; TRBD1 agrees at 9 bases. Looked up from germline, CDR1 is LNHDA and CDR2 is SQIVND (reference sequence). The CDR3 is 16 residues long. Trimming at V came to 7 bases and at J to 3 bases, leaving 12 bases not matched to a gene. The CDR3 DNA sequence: TGTGCCAGTACCTCACTCCGACAGGGGGTTTACTATGGCTACACCTTC. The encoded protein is CASTSLRQGVYYGYTF.

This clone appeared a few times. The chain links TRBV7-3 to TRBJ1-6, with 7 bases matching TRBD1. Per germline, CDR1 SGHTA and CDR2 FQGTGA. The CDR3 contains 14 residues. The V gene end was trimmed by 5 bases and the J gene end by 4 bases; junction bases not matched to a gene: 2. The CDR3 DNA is TGTGCCAGCAGCCCGGGACAGTATAATTCACCCCTCCACTTT. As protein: CASSPGQYNSPLHF.